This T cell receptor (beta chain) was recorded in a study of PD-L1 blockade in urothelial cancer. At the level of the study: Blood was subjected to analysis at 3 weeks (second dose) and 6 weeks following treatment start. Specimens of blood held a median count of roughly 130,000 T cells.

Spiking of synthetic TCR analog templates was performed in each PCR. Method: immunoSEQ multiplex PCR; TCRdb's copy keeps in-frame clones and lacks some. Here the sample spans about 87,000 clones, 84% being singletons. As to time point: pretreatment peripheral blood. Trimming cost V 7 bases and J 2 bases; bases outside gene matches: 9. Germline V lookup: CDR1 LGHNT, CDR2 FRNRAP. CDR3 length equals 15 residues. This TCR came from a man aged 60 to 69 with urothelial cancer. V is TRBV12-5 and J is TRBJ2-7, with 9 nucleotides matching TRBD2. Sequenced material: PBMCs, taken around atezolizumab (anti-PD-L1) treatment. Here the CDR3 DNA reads TGTGCTAGTGCCCTCGGAGCGGGGGGAACCTACGAGCAGTACTTC. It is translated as CASALGAGGTYEQYF.